These 24 T cell receptor beta chains share one sample of origin, sequenced in a study of beta chain features in type 1 diabetes. As every portion of the isolated RNA was reverse transcribed, the sequencing read expressed TCRB transcripts. Profiling relied on immunoSEQ multiplex PCR, and the TCRdb table lists in-frame clones only, not all of them. The data show under 550,000 clones, over 9.5% seen once. The sequenced material came from naive CD4+ T cells from blood. These receptors all stem from a woman younger than 30 in good health.

This clone appeared a few times. The chain employs TRBV5-1 and TRBJ1-6; a weak D match, TRBD1 (5 bases). The germline gives CDR1 SGHRS, CDR2 YFSETQ. The CDR3 contains 15 residues. Trimming took 0 bases from V and 7 from J, leaving 11 bases between them. This CDR3 reads CASSLAGTENSPLHF. The CDR3, as DNA: TGCGCCAGCAGCTTGGCCGGGACGGAAAATTCACCCCTCCACTTT.

This chain uses TRBV19 with TRBJ2-6; 7 positions match TRBD1. Losses at the gene ends were 6 bases for V and 1 base for J; bases not matched to a gene: 6. Germline values: CDR1 LNHDA, CDR2 SQIVND (reference sequence). CDR3 length: 16 amino acids. The CDR3 is CASRRQGESGANVLTF. CDR3 sequence (DNA): TGTGCCAGTAGGCGGCAGGGGGAATCTGGGGCCAACGTCCTGACTTTC. Based on the CDR3 plus reference TRBV19 and TRBJ2-6, the full variable domain is DGGITQSPKYLFRKEGQNVTLSCEQNLNHDAMYWYRQDPGQGLRLIYYSQIVNDFQKGDIAEGYSVSREKKESFPLTVTSAQKNPTAFYLCASRRQGESGANVLTFGAGSRLTVL.

The chain employs TRBV10-3 and TRBJ2-5; 8 bases fit TRBD2. V lost 5 bases and J lost 2; bases outside the gene matches: 7. Germline V gene lookup returns CDR1 ENHRY and CDR2 SYGVKD. CDR3 length: 15 amino acids. CDR3 residues: CAISPRLATQETQYF. The CDR3 nucleotides are TGTGCCATCAGTCCCCGACTAGCGACACAAGAGACCCAGTACTTC.

Notes on this clone: Distinct nucleotide sequences in the sample also encode this CDR3. The chain recombines TRBV4-1 with TRBJ2-1; D call uncertain. This CDR3 region has 11 residues. The germline gives CDR1 MGHRA, CDR2 YSYEKL. V dropped 3 bases and J dropped 8 bases, with 5 bases sitting between them. CDR3 sequence reads: CASSQVDEQFF. CDR3 DNA sequence: TGCGCCAGCAGCCAGGTTGATGAGCAGTTCTTC.

The V gene is TRBV10-3, the J gene TRBJ2-7; 10 positions agree with TRBD2. CDR1 is ENHRY, CDR2 SYGVKD, per germline. The CDR3 is 15 residues long. The ends lost 5 bases at V and 0 bases at J; junction bases unmatched: 4. CDR3 nucleotides: TGTGCCATCAGTCCGGGACTAGCGCACTCCTACGAGCAGTACTTC. Amino acid sequence: CAISPGLAHSYEQYF.

This clone was observed a few times. V and J are TRBV6-5 and TRBJ2-3; D might be TRBD2 (5 bases). Between the trimmed V and J ends, which lost 0 bases and 4 bases, there was a span of 11 bases. From germline, CDR1 is MNHEY and CDR2 SVGAGI. The CDR3 totals 15 residues. The CDR3 sequence: CASSYSRAGSDTQYF. The CDR3 nucleotides are TGTGCCAGCAGTTACTCGAGGGCAGGTTCAGATACGCAGTATTTT.

This clone has more than one count but fewer than ten. The V gene is TRBV27, the J gene TRBJ2-1; D ambiguous. Germline CDR1 and CDR2: MNHEY and SMNVEV (reference sequence). Trimming stripped 5 bases from V and 9 bases from J, with 20 bases between. The CDR3 sequence is 15 residues long. DNA for the CDR3: TGTGCCAGCAGTCCCATCCGCCTAGTCGGGCGTGAGCAGTTCTTC. Its protein product is CASSPIRLVGREQFF.

CDR3 sequence reads: CASSQNLGRPSDYGYTF. DNA for the CDR3: TGCGCCAGCAGCCAGAATCTCGGACGGCCATCGGACTATGGCTACACCTTC. This chain connects TRBV4-3 to TRBJ1-2; no firm D call. V was pared by 3 bases and J by 3 bases, with 20 bases between. The germline V gene encodes CDR1 LGHNA and CDR2 YSLEER. There are 17 residues in the CDR3.

This clone came up a few times. V gene TRBV9 combines with J gene TRBJ2-5; TRBD2 might be the D (6 bases). CDR3 length: 16 amino acids. Germline CDR1 reads SGDLS; CDR2 reads YYNGEE. Trimming removed 4 bases from V and 2 bases from J, with 18 bases in between. This CDR3 reads CASSPRRLSGQETQYF. The CDR3 nucleotides read TGTGCCAGCAGCCCTCGTCGTTTGAGCGGGCAAGAGACCCAGTACTTC.

Only a few counts were recorded for this clone. Other DNA sequences in the same sample also yield this CDR3. DNA for the CDR3: TGCAGCGTTGAAAAGGCGGGGCAAGAGACCCAGTACTTC. Encoded protein: CSVEKAGQETQYF. V usage is TRBV29-1 and J usage is TRBJ2-5; a possible D gene is TRBD2 (6 bases). V was clipped by 2 bases and J by 2 bases, with 9 bases between them. The CDR3 consists of 13 residues. CDR1 SQVTM and CDR2 ANQGSEA come from the germline V gene.

This clone came up a few times. The V gene is TRBV9, the J gene TRBJ1-2, with no clear D. With 2 bases removed from V and 0 bases from J, the gap between germline ends came to 11 bases. CDR1 and CDR2 (germline): SGDLS, YYNGEE. The CDR3 consists of 15 residues. The chain's CDR3 is CASSVLPATNYGYTF. The DNA of the CDR3 is TGTGCCAGCAGCGTTCTGCCGGCCACTAACTATGGCTACACCTTC.

This clone was seen only a few times. The chain is built from TRBV4-1 and TRBJ2-5, with 15 bases lining up with TRBD2. Trimming removed 4 bases from V and 5 bases from J; junction bases left unmatched: 8. Germline V gives CDR1 MGHRA, CDR2 YSYEKL. The CDR3 runs 17 residues. The CDR3 loop is CASSRGLAGGPAETQYF. In nucleotides, the CDR3 is TGCGCCAGCAGCCGAGGACTAGCGGGGGGGCCTGCGGAGACCCAGTACTTC.

The V call is TRBV19, the J call TRBJ2-4; TRBD1 agrees at 7 bases. V trimming: 5 bases; J trimming: 2 bases; junction bases outside the gene matches: 18. From germline, CDR1 is LNHDA and CDR2 SQIVND (reference sequence). This CDR3 has 19 amino acids. Written as DNA, the CDR3 is TGTGCCAGTAGTCAACGAGCACAGGGGATCGTTGAATCCAAAAACATTCAGTACTTC. Its translation is CASSQRAQGIVESKNIQYF.

The chain combines TRBV30 with TRBJ1-5, with D possibly being TRBD1 (5 bases). V was shortened by 0 bases and J by 0 bases, with 21 bases between the two germline ends. This CDR3 has 19 amino acids. CDR1 and CDR2 from the germline V gene are GTSNPN and SVGIG (reference sequence). CDR3 nucleotide sequence: TGTGCCTGGAGTGTACATGGGTGGACACCAAGTTATAGCAATCAGCCCCAGCATTTT. This codes for CAWSVHGWTPSYSNQPQHF.

This clone was detected a few times. The J gene is TRBJ1-2, the V gene TRBV7-2; 7 positions match TRBD1. CDR3 length: 16 amino acids. Germline assignment: CDR1 SGHTA and CDR2 FQGNSA. The ends lost 5 bases at V and 7 bases at J; junction bases unmatched: 16. The CDR3 region is CASSRPGDSPRGGYTF. CDR3 bases: TGTGCCAGCAGCCGACCCGGGGACAGCCCTCGAGGTGGCTACACCTTC.

The rearrangement joins TRBV29-1 to TRBJ2-7; 10 nucleotides align to TRBD2. Germline loops: CDR1 SQVTM, CDR2 ANQGSEA. The length of the CDR3 is 14 residues. V shed 7 bases and J 2 bases; nucleotides not matched to a gene: 8. CDR3 nucleotides: TGCAGCGCCACGCTAGCGGGAGAACCCTACGAGCAGTACTTC. Translated: CSATLAGEPYEQYF.

The chain is built from TRBV2 and TRBJ1-2, with D unclear. The CDR3 sequence is 13 residues long. V was pared by 6 bases and J by 1 base, with 9 bases between. Germline V gives CDR1 SNHLY, CDR2 FYNNEI. CDR3 in DNA: TGTGCCAGCAGCGAGTGGAGTAACTATGGCTACACCTTC. Protein product: CASSEWSNYGYTF.

This rearrangement joins TRBV9 to TRBJ1-2; a possible D gene is TRBD1 (6 bases). The CDR3 has 16 residues. Trimming pared 0 bases from V and 8 bases from J, leaving 20 bases between. Germline CDR1 reads SGDLS; CDR2 reads YYNGEE. The CDR3 coding sequence is TGTGCCAGCAGCGTAGGGATGCGGGGGGCCTCTTACGGCTACACCTTC. As protein: CASSVGMRGASYGYTF.

This clone was detected only a few times. The chain recombines TRBV2 with TRBJ2-2; D remains ambiguous. V lost 7 bases to trimming and J lost 3 bases, with 9 bases between them. Germline CDR1 and CDR2: SNHLY and FYNNEI. This CDR3 has 13 amino acids. The CDR3 bases are TGTGCCAGCACCCTCGGATACACCGGGGAGCTGTTTTTT. Protein: CASTLGYTGELFF.

The chain carries TRBV25-1 and TRBJ2-3, with D perhaps matching TRBD1 (6 bases). The germline V gene has CDR1 MGHDK and CDR2 SYGVNS. This CDR3 contains 15 residues. V was cut by 0 bases and J by 4 bases, with 11 bases left in between. CDR3 in DNA: TGTGCCAGCAGTGAATATACAGGGACCCCAGATACGCAGTATTTT. Translated: CASSEYTGTPDTQYF.

The chain employs TRBV9 and TRBJ1-2; 12 positions match TRBD1. This CDR3 is built from 15 residues. The germline CDR1 and CDR2 sequences are SGDLS and YYNGEE. Germline trimming cut 2 bases from V and 8 bases from J; bases unmatched to any gene: 7. CDR3 nucleotides: TGTGCCAGCAGCGTTCCCGGGACAGGGGGCGCGGGCTACACCTTC. This translates into CASSVPGTGGAGYTF. The complete variable domain, with remaining parts taken from reference TRBV9 and TRBJ1-2, reads DSGVTQTPKHLITATGQRVTLRCSPRSGDLSVYWYQQSLDQGLQFLIQYYNGEERAKGNILERFSAQQFPDLHSELNLSSLELGDSALYFCASSVPGTGGAGYTFGSGTRLTVV.

This clone has a handful of counts. CDR3 protein: CASSFGGRTYNEQFF. CDR3 nucleotides: TGTGCCAGCAGTTTTGGTGGGAGGACCTACAATGAGCAGTTCTTC. The V call is TRBV28, the J call TRBJ2-1; a possible D gene is TRBD2 (6 bases). Germline CDR1 and CDR2: MDHEN and SYDVKM. The CDR3 is 15 amino acids. The V end was cut by 3 bases, the J end by 2 bases, with 11 bases between.

The chain recombines TRBV4-3 with TRBJ2-1; the D is unclear. Trimming left V 0 bases short and J 7 bases short, with 13 bases between. Germline V CDR1 and CDR2: LGHNA, YSLEER. The CDR3 is 15 amino acids. The CDR3: CASSQDLGVWNEQFF. CDR3 nucleotides: TGCGCCAGCAGCCAAGACTTAGGAGTATGGAATGAGCAGTTCTTC.

This sequence joins TRBV30 and TRBJ1-2; no reliable D call. Germline V gene data show CDR1 as GTSNPN and CDR2 as SVGIG (reference sequence). The V and J ends lost 4 bases and 0 bases respectively, with 9 bases between them. This CDR3 is 13 amino acids long. The CDR3 spells CAWTGTTNYGYTF. The CDR3 nucleotides are TGTGCCTGGACCGGAACTACTAACTATGGCTACACCTTC.